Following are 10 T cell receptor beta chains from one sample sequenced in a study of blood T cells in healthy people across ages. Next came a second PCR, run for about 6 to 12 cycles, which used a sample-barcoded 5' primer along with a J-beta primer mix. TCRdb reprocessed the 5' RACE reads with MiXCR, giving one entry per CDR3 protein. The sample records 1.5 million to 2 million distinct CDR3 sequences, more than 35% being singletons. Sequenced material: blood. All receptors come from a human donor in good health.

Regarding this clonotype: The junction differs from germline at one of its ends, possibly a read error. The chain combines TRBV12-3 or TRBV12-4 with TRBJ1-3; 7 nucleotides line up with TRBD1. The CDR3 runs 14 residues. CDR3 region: CASSLQGSGNTTYF. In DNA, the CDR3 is TGTGCCAGCAGCTTACAGGGGTCTGGAAACACCACATATTTT.

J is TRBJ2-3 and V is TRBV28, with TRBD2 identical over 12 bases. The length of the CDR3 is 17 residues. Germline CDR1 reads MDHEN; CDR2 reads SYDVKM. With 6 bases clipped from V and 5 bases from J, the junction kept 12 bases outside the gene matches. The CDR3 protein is CASSNPGLAGKKDTQYF. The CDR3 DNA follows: TGTGCCAGCAGCAACCCTGGACTAGCGGGGAAAAAAGATACGCAGTATTTT.

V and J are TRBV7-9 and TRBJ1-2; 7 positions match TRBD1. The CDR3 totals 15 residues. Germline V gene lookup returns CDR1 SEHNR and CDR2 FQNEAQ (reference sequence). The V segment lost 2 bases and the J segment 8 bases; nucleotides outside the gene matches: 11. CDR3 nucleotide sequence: TGTGCCAGCAGCTTAACGGACAGGTCCAGGTACGGCTACACCTTC. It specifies CASSLTDRSRYGYTF.

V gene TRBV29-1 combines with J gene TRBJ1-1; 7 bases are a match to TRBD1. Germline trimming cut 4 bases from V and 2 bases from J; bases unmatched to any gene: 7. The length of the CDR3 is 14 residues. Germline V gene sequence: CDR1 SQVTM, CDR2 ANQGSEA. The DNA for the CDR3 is TGCAGCGTTGGTCGGGGACAGACCAACACTGAAGCTTTCTTT. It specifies CSVGRGQTNTEAFF.

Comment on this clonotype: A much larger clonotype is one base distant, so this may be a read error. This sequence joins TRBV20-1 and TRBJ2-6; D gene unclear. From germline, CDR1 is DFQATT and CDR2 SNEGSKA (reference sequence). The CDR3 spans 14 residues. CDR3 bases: TGCAGTGTTCCTCTAGAAGCTGGGACCAACGTCCTGACTTTC. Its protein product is CSVPLEAGTNVLTF.

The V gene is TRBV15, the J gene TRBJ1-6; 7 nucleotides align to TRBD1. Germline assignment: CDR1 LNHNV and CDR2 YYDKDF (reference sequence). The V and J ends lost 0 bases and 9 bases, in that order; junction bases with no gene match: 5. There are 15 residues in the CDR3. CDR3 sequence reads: CATSRDQQGSSPLHF. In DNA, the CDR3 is TGTGCCACCAGCAGAGATCAACAGGGGTCTTCACCCCTCCACTTT. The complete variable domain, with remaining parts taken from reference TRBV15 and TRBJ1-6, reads DAMVIQNPRYQVTQFGKPVTLSCSQTLNHNVMYWYQQKSSQAPKLLFHYYDKDFNNEADTPDNFQSRRPNTSFCFLDIRSPGLGDTAMYLCATSRDQQGSSPLHFGNGTRLTVT.

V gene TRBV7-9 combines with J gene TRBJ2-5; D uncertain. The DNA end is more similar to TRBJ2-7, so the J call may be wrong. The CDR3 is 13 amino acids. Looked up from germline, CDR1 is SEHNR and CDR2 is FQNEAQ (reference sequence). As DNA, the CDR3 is TGTGCCAGCAGCTTCGACGCGGACTACGAGCAGTACTTC. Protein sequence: CASSFDADYEQYF.

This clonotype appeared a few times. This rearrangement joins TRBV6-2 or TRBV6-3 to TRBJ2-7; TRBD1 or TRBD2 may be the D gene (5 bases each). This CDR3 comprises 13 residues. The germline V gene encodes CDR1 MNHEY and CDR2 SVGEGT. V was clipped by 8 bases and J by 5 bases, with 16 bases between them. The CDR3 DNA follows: TGTGCCAGCCGCCCGAGGGACGGAGACGAGCAGTACTTC. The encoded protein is CASRPRDGDEQYF.

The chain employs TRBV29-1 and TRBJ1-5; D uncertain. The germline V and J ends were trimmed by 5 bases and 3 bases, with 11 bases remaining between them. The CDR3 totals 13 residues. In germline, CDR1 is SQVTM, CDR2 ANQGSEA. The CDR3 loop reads CSVRLEYNQPQHF. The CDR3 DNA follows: TGCAGCGTTCGACTAGAGTACAATCAGCCCCAGCATTTT.

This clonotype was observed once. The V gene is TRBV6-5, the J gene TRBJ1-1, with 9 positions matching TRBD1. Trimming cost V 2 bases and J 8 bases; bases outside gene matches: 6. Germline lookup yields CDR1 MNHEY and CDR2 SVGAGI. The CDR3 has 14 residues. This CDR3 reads CASSYPGQGGEAFF. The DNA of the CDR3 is TGTGCCAGCAGTTACCCGGGACAGGGCGGGGAAGCTTTCTTT.